The rows below give T cell receptor beta chains drawn from one sample of a study of siplizumab effects on memory and regulatory T cells. TCRdb's copy holds only in-frame clones and misses some; the assay was immunoSEQ multiplex PCR. This table holds 75,000 to 100,000 clones, around 94% found once. The sequencing input was non-Treg CD4+ T cells sorted from blood. The receptors were sampled from a human donor in good health. Each CDR3 is given with its conserved first and last residue. The order of the fields is D gene, J gene, V gene, clone size, CDR3 DNA, CDR3 protein. The D gene is left open where the match is weak. Clone size, where shown, is once, few, many, or a class for clones that have expanded.

- TRBJ2-3 TRBV30 - TGTGCCTGGAGTAAGACTAGTGCGTATACGCAGTATTTT CAWSKTSAYTQYF
TRBD1 TRBJ1-3 TRBV4-1 - TGCGCCAGCAGCCAAGTGGACAGGGGCTTTGGAAACACCATATATTTT CASSQVDRGFGNTIYF
- TRBJ2-1 TRBV5-4 - TGTGCCAGCAGCTTGGTCGGACAGAACAATGAGCAGTTCTTC CASSLVGQNNEQFF
- TRBJ2-2 TRBV5-1 - TGCGCCAGCAGCTTTCTCGGAGGGAACACCGGGGAGCTGTTTTTT CASSFLGGNTGELFF
- TRBJ2-1 TRBV5-1 - TGCGCCAGCAGCTTGGTAAGGGCTCGGGAGCAGTTCTTC CASSLVRAREQFF
- TRBJ1-4 TRBV6-5 - TGTGCCAGCAGTTACTCGTTATATGAAAAACTGTTTTTT CASSYSLYEKLFF
TRBD1 TRBJ2-7 TRBV30 - TGTGCCTGTCGGATTGACAGGGGGATGTACGAGCAGTACTTC CACRIDRGMYEQYF
- TRBJ1-1 TRBV5-1 - TGCGCCAGCAGGCCAATTACAGGGCCCACTGAAGCTTTCTTT CASRPITGPTEAFF
TRBD2 TRBJ2-7 TRBV10-2 - TGCGCCAGCAGCGGGACTAGCGGGAGAGAGTACTTC CASSGTSGREYF
- TRBJ1-1 TRBV28 - TGTGCCAGCTCACTAGGGGGGCTATTGAACACTGAAGCTTTCTTT CASSLGGLLNTEAFF
TRBD2 TRBJ2-3 TRBV10-2 - TGCGCCAGCAGTGATAGAAGTCTAGCGGGAGGGCCGGGTACGCAGTATTTT CASSDRSLAGGPGTQYF
- TRBJ2-3 TRBV6-5 - TGTGCCAGCAGTTACTCGAATGGGGGCCACAATACGCAGTATTTT CASSYSNGGHNTQYF
- TRBJ1-2 TRBV28 once TGTGCCATAGCGTTCAGCTATGGCTACACCTTC CAIAFSYGYTF
- TRBJ1-4 TRBV5-6 - TGTGCCAGCAGCTTGGGGGGAGAAGATAATGAAAAACTGTTTTTT CASSLGGEDNEKLFF
TRBD1 TRBJ1-3 TRBV4-2 - TGTGCCAGCAACCGGGACAGGGGCTCGGGAAACACCATATATTTT CASNRDRGSGNTIYF
- TRBJ2-1 TRBV28 - TGTGCCAGCAAGGGGGGGGTTTACAATGAGCAGTTCTTC CASKGGVYNEQFF
- TRBJ1-1 TRBV28 - TGTGCCAGCAGTGGGGCAAGGGGGACTGAAGCTTTCTTT CASSGARGTEAFF
- TRBJ2-1 TRBV6-1 - TGTGCCAGCAGTGAACCGGGACTTCCACCAGACGAGCAGTTCTTC CASSEPGLPPDEQFF
- TRBJ2-3 TRBV7-8 - TGTGCCAGCAGCTCCCCACCAGATACGCAGTATTTT CASSSPPDTQYF
- TRBJ2-7 TRBV28 - TGTGCCAGCAGACATGTCCACGAGCAGTACTTC CASRHVHEQYF
- TRBJ1-3 TRBV7-6 - TGTGCCAGCAGCTTAGGTATCCAGGGCGGAAACACCATATATTTT CASSLGIQGGNTIYF
- TRBJ2-3 TRBV19 - TGTGCCAGTAGTATGAGCGGCGGGTTTAGCACAGATACGCAGTATTTT CASSMSGGFSTDTQYF
TRBD2 TRBJ2-1 TRBV7-3 - TGTGCCAGCAGCCCAGAGGAGGCTAGCGGACGTTACAATGAGCAGTTCTTC CASSPEEASGRYNEQFF